This TCR beta chain was recorded in a study of tumor-infiltrating lymphocytes in primary liver carcinoma. Whole-study context: Patients comprised men and women whose ages fell between 30 and 69 years. The study reported T1-T3 N0M0 tumors spanning 4.2 to 10 cm. Study-level points and caveats: There were only about 7.5-24% of top clones found in all five tumor regions. Tumor-adjacent and tumor-blood pairs displayed less overlap than did pairs of tumor regions.

From 500 ng total RNA, TCR beta cDNA was generated with a primer in the constant region. Researchers made the TCR beta libraries by running three nested multiplex PCR rounds with slightly modified ARM-PCR. With TRBV1-TRBV30 forward primers and a C-beta reverse primer, the first two PCR rounds were run for nine to eleven cycles each. TCRdb ran MiXCR on the multiplex PCR reads and lists one entry per CDR3 protein. The sample yields approximately 110,000 distinct CDR3 sequences, 64% seen once. Germline V lookup: CDR1 SQVTM, CDR2 ANQGSEA. V was cut by 6 bases and J by 0 bases, with 16 bases left in between. The CDR3 has 15 amino acids. Extraction of RNA together with DNA used about 17-30 mg of unsorted bulk tissue. This clonotype was observed at least ten times. Its specificity is not known.

The sample comprised liver tumor tissue from sampling region 3. Indicated subset: tumor region T3, left-lateral pole. The rearrangement links TRBV29-1 to TRBJ2-3; D is unclear. This receptor was taken from a woman aged 55-75 years with primary liver carcinoma and hepatitis B virus infection. CDR3 bases: TGCAGCGTGGGGAAGTCAAGTACTAGCACAGATACGCAGTATTTT. Translation: CSVGKSSTSTDTQYF.